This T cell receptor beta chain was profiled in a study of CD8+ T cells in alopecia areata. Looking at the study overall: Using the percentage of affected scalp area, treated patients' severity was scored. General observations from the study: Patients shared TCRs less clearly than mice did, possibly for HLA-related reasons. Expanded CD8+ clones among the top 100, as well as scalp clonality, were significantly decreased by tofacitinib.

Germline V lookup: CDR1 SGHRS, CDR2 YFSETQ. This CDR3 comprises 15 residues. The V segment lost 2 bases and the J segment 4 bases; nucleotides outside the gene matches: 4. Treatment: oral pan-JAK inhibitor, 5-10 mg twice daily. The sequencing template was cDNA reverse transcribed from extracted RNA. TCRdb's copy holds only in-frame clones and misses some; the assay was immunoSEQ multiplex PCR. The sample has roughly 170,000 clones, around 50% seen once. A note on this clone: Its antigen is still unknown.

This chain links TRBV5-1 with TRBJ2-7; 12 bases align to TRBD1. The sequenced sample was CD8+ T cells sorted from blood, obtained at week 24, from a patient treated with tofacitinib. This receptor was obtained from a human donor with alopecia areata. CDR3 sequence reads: CASSFRDRGLYEQYF. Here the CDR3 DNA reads TGCGCCAGCAGCTTCCGGGACAGGGGGCTATACGAGCAGTACTTC.